What follows are 18 T cell receptor beta chains derived from one specimen sequenced in a study of T cell responses to AZD1222 COVID-19 vaccine. TCRdb's table, derived via immunoSEQ multiplex PCR, lists solely in-frame clones and lacks some. The sample includes 150,000 or so clones, about 86% of them seen just once. Sample: peripheral blood, taken on day 0 of MenACWY control vaccination. These receptors all stem from an adult in good health.

The rearrangement uses TRBV19 and TRBJ2-1; 10 positions match TRBD2. The CDR3 totals 15 residues. Unmatched junction bases numbered 5, after V lost 5 bases and J lost 4 bases. The germline CDR1 and CDR2 sequences are LNHDA and SQIVND (reference sequence). CDR3 sequence: CASSGTSGNYNEQFF. DNA for the CDR3: TGTGCCAGTAGTGGAACTAGCGGGAATTACAATGAGCAGTTCTTC.

This chain links TRBV11-2 with TRBJ2-2; D is possibly TRBD2 (5 bases). V was pared by 5 bases and J by 4 bases, with 14 bases between. CDR3 size: 15 residues. From germline, CDR1 is SGHAT and CDR2 FQNNGV. CDR3 sequence (DNA): TGTGCCAGCAGCGGAGGACTCATAGGCACCGGGGAGCTGTTTTTT. It is translated as CASSGGLIGTGELFF.

The rearrangement links TRBV18 to TRBJ2-2, with 8 bases aligning to TRBD2. CDR1 and CDR2 from the germline V gene are KGHSH and LQKENI. Trimming at V came to 2 bases and at J to 0 bases, leaving 8 bases not matched to a gene. The CDR3 is 18 residues long. The CDR3 DNA is TGTGCCAGCTCACCATTGTCCAGCGGGGGTTCGAACACCGGGGAGCTGTTTTTT. Translated: CASSPLSSGGSNTGELFF.

The CDR3 is CASSVISGMNTEAFF. As DNA, the CDR3 is TGTGCCAGCAGCGTAATTTCAGGGATGAACACTGAAGCTTTCTTT. J is TRBJ1-1 and V is TRBV9; D perhaps matches TRBD1 (5 bases). This CDR3 spans 15 amino acids. Germline loops: CDR1 SGDLS, CDR2 YYNGEE. V was clipped by 1 base and J by 0 bases, with 10 bases between them.

The chain couples TRBV6-5 to TRBJ2-3; possibly TRBD2 for D (5 bases). This CDR3 has 15 residues. V lost 6 bases and J lost 6, with 19 bases in between. CDR1 and CDR2 from the germline V gene are MNHEY and SVGAGI. CDR3 sequence reads: CASSPGGLLMDTQYF. CDR3 nucleotide sequence: TGTGCCAGCAGCCCAGGCGGACTGCTCATGGATACGCAGTATTTT.

CDR3 in DNA: TGTGCCAGCAGCGTAGGGAATTACGAGCAGTTCTTC. Translation: CASSVGNYEQFF. V is TRBV9 and J is TRBJ2-1; D is unresolved. The V end was cut by 0 bases, the J end by 10 bases, with 8 bases between. Germline values: CDR1 SGDLS, CDR2 YYNGEE. The CDR3 has 12 residues.

The CDR3 loop is CAISQGQGNSPLHF. The CDR3 region has the DNA TGTGCCATCAGCCAGGGACAGGGGAATTCACCCCTCCACTTT. The chain is built from TRBV10-3 and TRBJ1-6; TRBD1 aligns across 10 bases. The CDR3 totals 14 residues. The trim removed 6 bases at V and 7 bases at J, leaving 3 bases unmatched. Germline V lookup: CDR1 ENHRY, CDR2 SYGVKD.

The chain carries TRBV7-9 and TRBJ1-1, with D maybe TRBD1 (5 bases). The V end lost 5 bases, the J end lost 4 bases, and 17 bases lay between the germline ends. The CDR3 contains 15 residues. Germline CDR1 and CDR2: SEHNR and FQNEAQ (reference sequence). CDR3 DNA sequence: TGTGCCAGCAGCCCCCCCCGGGGACTGAGCACTGAAGCTTTCTTT. Protein product: CASSPPRGLSTEAFF.

This chain uses TRBV28 with TRBJ2-7; 7 bases are a match to TRBD1. Germline assignment: CDR1 MDHEN and CDR2 SYDVKM. V trimming: 3 bases; J trimming: 7 bases; junction bases outside the gene matches: 6. The CDR3 spans 13 residues. The CDR3 DNA sequence: TGTGCCAGCAGTTTCAGCAGGGGGTGGGAGCAGTACGTC. This encodes CASSFSRGWEQYV.

The J gene is TRBJ1-5, the V gene TRBV9; TRBD1 matches at 8 bases. With V trimmed by 3 bases and J by 0 bases, 8 bases remained unmatched. The CDR3 sequence is 17 residues long. The germline V gene has CDR1 SGDLS and CDR2 YYNGEE. Written as DNA, the CDR3 is TGTGCCAGCAGCGCGGGACAGGAAGTTTCTAGCAATCAGCCCCAGCATTTT. Amino acid sequence: CASSAGQEVSSNQPQHF.

The chain employs TRBV5-6 and TRBJ1-1, with 10 bases aligning to TRBD1. CDR1 and CDR2 (germline): SGHDT, YYEEEE. The CDR3 has 16 residues. J was trimmed by 3 bases and V by 0 bases; bases with no gene match: 5. The CDR3: CASSLVGQGKDTEAFF. CDR3 DNA: TGTGCCAGCAGCTTGGTGGGACAGGGGAAAGACACTGAAGCTTTCTTT.

For the CDR3, the DNA is TGCGCCAGCAGCCAAGATCGCGAGGGTCGGGGACTAGCGTACAATGAGCAGTTCTTC. The encoded protein is CASSQDREGRGLAYNEQFF. The V gene is TRBV4-1, the J gene TRBJ2-1; TRBD2 matches at 10 bases. CDR1 is MGHRA, CDR2 YSYEKL, per germline. The CDR3 has 19 amino acids. With V trimmed by 0 bases and J by 4 bases, 12 bases remained unmatched.

The sample holds a few counts of this clone. The V gene is TRBV2, the J gene TRBJ2-5, with a tentative D call TRBD2 (5 bases). Trimming stripped 8 bases from V and 3 bases from J, with 13 bases between. The CDR3 contains 13 residues. Germline V lookup: CDR1 SNHLY, CDR2 FYNNEI. The DNA for the CDR3 is TGTGCCAGCCTAAGGAACGGGAAAGAGACCCAGTACTTC. Translated: CASLRNGKETQYF.

The genes are TRBV5-1 and TRBJ1-4; the match to TRBD1 covers 8 bases. This CDR3 has 15 residues. The germline CDR1 and CDR2 sequences are SGHRS and YFSETQ. With 1 base clipped from V and 4 bases from J, the junction kept 3 bases outside the gene matches. The chain's CDR3 is CASSLQGQGNEKLFF. The CDR3 nucleotides read TGCGCCAGCAGCTTGCAAGGACAGGGTAATGAAAAACTGTTTTTT.

The V call is TRBV7-4, the J call TRBJ1-2; D unresolved. The ends were cut back, 2 bases at V and 2 bases at J, with 9 bases in the middle. This CDR3 comprises 14 residues. The germline V gene encodes CDR1 SGHVT and CDR2 SQSDAQ. This CDR3 is CASSLTPKNYGYTF. DNA of the CDR3: TGTGCCAGCAGCTTAACGCCAAAGAACTATGGCTACACCTTC.

The chain carries TRBV24-1 and TRBJ2-5, with D tentatively TRBD1 (6 bases). V gave up 4 bases and J gave up 5 bases, with 16 bases separating them. The CDR3 is 15 amino acids. Per germline, CDR1 KGHDR and CDR2 SFDVKD. The CDR3 sequence is CATSEPSQGRETQYF. CDR3 bases: TGTGCCACCAGTGAGCCCTCGCAGGGGCGGGAGACCCAGTACTTC.

This clone is a singleton in its sample. This chain uses TRBV6-2 or TRBV6-3 with TRBJ2-1; D call uncertain. V dropped 6 bases and J dropped 3 bases, with 12 bases sitting between them. CDR1 and CDR2 from the germline V gene are MNHEY and SVGEGT. There are 14 residues in the CDR3. The CDR3: CASSPPAIYNEQFF. In DNA form, the CDR3 reads TGTGCCAGCAGCCCTCCGGCGATCTACAATGAGCAGTTCTTC.

This clone was seen more than once but under ten times. The chain employs TRBV5-1 and TRBJ1-1, with unresolved D. CDR1 and CDR2 (germline): SGHRS, YFSETQ. The CDR3 is made up of 13 amino acids. Trimming removed 0 bases from V and 6 bases from J, with 9 bases in between. The DNA for the CDR3 is TGCGCCAGCAGCTTGGGTGGCCGTCCTGAAGCTTTCTTT. Residues: CASSLGGRPEAFF.